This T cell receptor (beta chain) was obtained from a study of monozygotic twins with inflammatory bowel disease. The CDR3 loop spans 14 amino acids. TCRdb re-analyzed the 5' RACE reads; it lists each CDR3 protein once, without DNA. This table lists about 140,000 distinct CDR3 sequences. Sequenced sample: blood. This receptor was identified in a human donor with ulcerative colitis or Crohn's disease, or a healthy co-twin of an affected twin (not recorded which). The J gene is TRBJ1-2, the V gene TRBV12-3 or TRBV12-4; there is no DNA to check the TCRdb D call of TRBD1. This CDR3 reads CASSPGTGVYGYTF.